Each of the 20 T cell receptor beta chains below was sequenced from the same sample in a study of OX40 agonist ivuxolimab in advanced cancers. The assay was immunoSEQ multiplex PCR, and TCRdb's table has in-frame clones only and misses some. The sample lists more than 45,000 clones, 80% to 90% occurring once. Sequenced material: CD4+ or CD8+ T cells sorted from blood, taken in a trial of the OX40 agonist ivuxolimab. The origin of the receptors is an adult with an advanced solid tumor such as melanoma, head and neck, liver or kidney cancer.

The chain is built from TRBV10-3 and TRBJ2-3, with TRBD2 matching 9 bases. The germline CDR1 and CDR2 sequences are ENHRY and SYGVKD. The V gene end was trimmed by 7 bases and the J gene end by 3 bases; junction bases not matched to a gene: 17. The CDR3 runs to 18 residues. The chain's CDR3 is CAITSDGGRGRETDTQYF. In nucleotides, the CDR3 is TGTGCCATCACCTCTGATGGCGGGAGGGGAAGGGAGACAGATACGCAGTATTTT.

The sample holds one count of this clone. The chain joins TRBV7-9 to TRBJ1-4; TRBD1 might be the D (5 bases). V was cut by 4 bases and J by 7 bases, with 16 bases left in between. The CDR3 loop spans 15 amino acids. Germline assignment: CDR1 SEHNR and CDR2 FQNEAQ (reference sequence). In DNA form, the CDR3 reads TGTGCCAGCAGCTCTCGAGGGGACCCTTTTGAAAAACTGTTTTTT. Its protein product is CASSSRGDPFEKLFF.

This chain connects TRBV6-5 to TRBJ2-5, with 7 bases fitting TRBD2. Losses at the gene ends were 0 bases for V and 3 bases for J; bases not matched to a gene: 7. The CDR3 has 16 amino acids. The V gene's germline CDR1 is MNHEY and CDR2 SVGAGI. Written as DNA, the CDR3 is TGTGCCAGCAGTTACTCCGTAGGGCTAGCGGAAGAGACCCAGTACTTC. The encoded protein is CASSYSVGLAEETQYF.

About this clone itself: The junction does not match germline at one end; this may be a read error. V usage is TRBV7-7 and J usage is TRBJ2-2; D gene unclear. Per germline, CDR1 SSHAT and CDR2 FNYEAQ (reference sequence). This CDR3 has 15 amino acids. The CDR3 loop is CASSPMQASTGELFF. CDR3 sequence (DNA): TGTGCTAGCAGCCCCATGCAGGCATCGACCGGGGAGCTGTTTTTT.

The CDR3 coding sequence is TGTGCCAGCAGCATGACTAGCGGGAGGGCAGATACGCAGTATTTT. Its protein is CASSMTSGRADTQYF. The chain has TRBV9 and TRBJ2-3, with TRBD2 identical over 14 bases. V dropped 4 bases and J dropped 4; count of bases not matched to a gene: 2. This CDR3 has 15 residues. Germline V gene lookup returns CDR1 SGDLS and CDR2 YYNGEE.

The J gene is TRBJ2-1, the V gene TRBV2; 11 bases are shared with TRBD2. Germline CDR1 reads SNHLY; CDR2 reads FYNNEI. Losses at the gene ends were 11 bases for V and 10 bases for J; bases not matched to a gene: 16. CDR3 length: 15 residues. The CDR3 region is CASPQTSGIGSEQFF. The CDR3 DNA sequence: TGTGCCTCCCCCCAGACTAGCGGGATAGGTTCGGAGCAGTTCTTC.

The J gene is TRBJ2-5, the V gene TRBV9, with 9 bases that match TRBD1. Trimming removed 3 bases from V and 6 bases from J; junction bases left unmatched: 15. CDR1 SGDLS and CDR2 YYNGEE come from the germline V gene. This CDR3 comprises 17 residues. The CDR3: CASSATGGGSLGQTQYF. CDR3 nucleotides: TGTGCCAGCAGCGCGACAGGGGGAGGTAGCCTGGGGCAGACCCAGTACTTC.

This clone was seen only once. V is TRBV4-1 and J is TRBJ1-1; D not certain. CDR3 length: 14 residues. V lost 6 bases, J lost 0 bases, and 11 bases lay in between. From germline, CDR1 is MGHRA and CDR2 YSYEKL. The CDR3 loop reads CASSTRVMNTEAFF. For the CDR3, the DNA is TGCGCCAGCAGTACCAGAGTTATGAACACTGAAGCTTTCTTT.

The chain uses TRBV6-4 and TRBJ2-7, with D unresolved. V dropped 7 bases and J dropped 1 base, with 17 bases sitting between them. Germline lookup yields CDR1 MRHNA and CDR2 SNTAGT. This CDR3 comprises 15 residues. The CDR3 nucleotides are TGTGCCAGCACTTTAAAAGGAGACTGGTCCTACGAGCAGTACTTC. Amino acid sequence: CASTLKGDWSYEQYF.

V and J are TRBV5-1 and TRBJ2-2, with no clear D. Trimming shortened V by 4 bases and J by 1 base, and 5 bases separated the two germline ends. Germline lookup yields CDR1 SGHRS and CDR2 YFSETQ. The CDR3 sequence is 13 residues long. In nucleotides, the CDR3 is TGCGCCAGCAGCCGTGAGAACACCGGGGAGCTGTTTTTT. Residues: CASSRENTGELFF.

The V gene is TRBV27, the J gene TRBJ2-7; weak D call: TRBD1 (5 bases). Deletions cut 3 bases from V and 3 bases from J, with 9 bases between. Germline values: CDR1 MNHEY, CDR2 SMNVEV (reference sequence). The CDR3 spans 13 residues. CDR3 DNA: TGTGCCAGCAGTTTGGGGCATGTCTACGAGCAGTACTTC. Amino acid sequence: CASSLGHVYEQYF.

The J gene is TRBJ2-1, the V gene TRBV11-2; no reliable D call. Germline V gives CDR1 SGHAT, CDR2 FQNNGV. The CDR3 length is 16 residues. V was clipped by 6 bases and J by 7 bases, with 22 bases between them. The DNA for the CDR3 is TGTGCCAGCAGGCCCATTTTCGACTCCATTGGGAATGAGCAGTTCTTC. Its protein product is CASRPIFDSIGNEQFF.

The rearrangement links TRBV5-6 to TRBJ2-1, with D possibly being TRBD2 (6 bases). The CDR3 consists of 14 residues. Germline V lookup: CDR1 SGHDT, CDR2 YYEEEE. Trimming stripped 1 base from V and 4 bases from J, with 9 bases between. The CDR3 is CASSLRGNYNEQFF. For the CDR3, the DNA is TGTGCCAGCAGCTTGCGGGGGAATTACAATGAGCAGTTCTTC.

This sequence joins TRBV10-3 and TRBJ1-2, with 8 nucleotides matching TRBD1. Germline CDR1 ENHRY, CDR2 SYGVKD. CDR3 length: 14 residues. V lost 7 bases, J lost 1 base, and 5 bases stayed unmatched. CDR3 coding DNA: TGTGCCATCAAGGACAGGGAGCATAACTATGGCTACACCTTC. It encodes CAIKDREHNYGYTF.

The chain employs TRBV2 and TRBJ2-6; D might be TRBD1 or TRBD2, each matching 5 bases. V was shortened by 5 bases and J by 2 bases, with 25 bases between the two germline ends. The CDR3 runs 20 residues. From germline, CDR1 is SNHLY and CDR2 FYNNEI. CDR3 sequence (DNA): TGTGCCAGCAGTCGACTCCCGCCCGGGGCCGGTAAAACTGGGGCCAACGTCCTGACTTTC. It codes for CASSRLPPGAGKTGANVLTF.

This clone was seen only once. V and J are TRBV25-1 and TRBJ2-3; D unresolved. The germline CDR1 and CDR2 sequences are MGHDK and SYGVNS. Trimming removed 5 bases at V and 4 bases at J, with 13 bases between. CDR3 length: 14 residues. The CDR3 region is CASSPTMNPDTQYF. The CDR3 DNA follows: TGTGCCAGCAGTCCCACTATGAACCCAGATACGCAGTATTTT.

The chain combines TRBV7-9 with TRBJ2-3; D is unresolved. This CDR3 region has 15 residues. V shed 3 bases and J shed 5 bases, with 15 bases lying between them. Germline V lookup: CDR1 SEHNR, CDR2 FQNEAQ (reference sequence). In nucleotides, the CDR3 is TGTGCCAGCAGCTTTAGCCAGATGGACGGAGATACGCAGTATTTT. Encoded protein: CASSFSQMDGDTQYF.

The CDR3 DNA follows: TGTGCCAGCACGGACGGGAGGGCTGGGGAGCAGTTCTTC. Protein sequence: CASTDGRAGEQFF. V gene TRBV13 combines with J gene TRBJ2-1; 8 bases agree with TRBD2. This CDR3 is built from 13 residues. CDR1 and CDR2 (germline): PRHDT, FYEKMQ (reference sequence). Trimming cost V 7 bases and J 10 bases; bases outside gene matches: 9. The complete variable domain, with remaining parts taken from reference TRBV13 and TRBJ2-1, reads AAGVIQSPRHLIKEKRETATLKCYPIPRHDTVYWYQQGPGQDPQFLISFYEKMQSDKGSIPDRFSAQQFSDYHSELNMSSLELGDSALYFCASTDGRAGEQFFGPGTRLTVL.

The gene calls are TRBV6-5 and TRBJ1-1, with 8 bases fitting TRBD1. This CDR3 has 15 residues. After removal of 2 bases from V and 5 bases from J, the junction contained 7 bases not matched to a gene. Germline V gives CDR1 MNHEY, CDR2 SVGAGI. CDR3 bases: TGTGCCAGCAGTTACGTAGAAACAGGGGGGACTGAAGCTTTCTTT. Translation gives CASSYVETGGTEAFF.

On this clone: Lacking the conserved final phenylalanine or tryptophan, this CDR3 likely reflects a read error. It is unclear where the CDR3 begins or ends on the DNA, so no DNA is shown, and the CDR3 is as TCRdb lists it. V and J are TRBV12-5 and TRBJ1-1; TRBD1 was called by the table and not checked on the DNA. The CDR3 adds up to 11 amino acids, both ends counted. Germline assignment: CDR1 LGHNT and CDR2 FRNRAP. The CDR3 sequence is CASGLVEGGRA.